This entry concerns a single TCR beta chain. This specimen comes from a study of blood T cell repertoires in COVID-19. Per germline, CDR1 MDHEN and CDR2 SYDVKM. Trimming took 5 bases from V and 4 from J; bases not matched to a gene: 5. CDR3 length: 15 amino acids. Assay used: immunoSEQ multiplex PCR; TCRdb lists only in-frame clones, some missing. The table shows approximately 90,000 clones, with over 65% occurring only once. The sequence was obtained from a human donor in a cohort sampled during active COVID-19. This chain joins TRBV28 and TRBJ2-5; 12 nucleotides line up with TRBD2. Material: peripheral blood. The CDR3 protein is CASSMTSGRAETQYF. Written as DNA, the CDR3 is TGTGCCAGCAGTATGACTAGCGGGAGAGCAGAGACCCAGTACTTC. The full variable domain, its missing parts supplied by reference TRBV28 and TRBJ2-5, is DVKVTQSSRYLVKRTGEKVFLECVQDMDHENMFWYRQDPGLGLRLIYFSYDVKMKEKGDIPEGYSVSREKKERFSLILESASTNQTSMYLCASSMTSGRAETQYFGPGTRLLVL.